Following are 10 T cell receptor beta chains from one sample sequenced in a study of cytomegalovirus exposure and HLA in healthy donors. Primers included in the PCR were 60 Vbeta and 13 Jbeta primers. The protocol was immunoSEQ multiplex PCR, while the TCRdb copy is restricted to in-frame clones and leaves out a portion. The table records 150,000 to 200,000 clones, around 85% of them present only once. Source material: PBMCs. Every receptor here comes from a man between 18 and 29 years old in good health and CMV-seronegative.

This clone was observed a handful of times. The gene calls are TRBV27 and TRBJ2-1; 13 nucleotides line up with TRBD2. This CDR3 contains 15 residues. Germline V gene lookup returns CDR1 MNHEY and CDR2 SMNVEV (reference sequence). After removal of 2 bases from V and 9 bases from J, the junction contained 4 bases not matched to a gene. The CDR3 reads CASSLGTSGNGEQFF. CDR3 DNA sequence: TGTGCCAGCAGTTTAGGGACTAGCGGGAACGGTGAGCAGTTCTTC.

This clone was seen a few times. V is TRBV7-2 and J is TRBJ1-2; D is possibly TRBD1 (6 bases). Germline CDR1 and CDR2: SGHTA and FQGNSA. Trimming stripped 1 base from V and 3 bases from J, with 9 bases between. The CDR3 extends over 14 amino acids. The CDR3 reads CASSLGAGDYGYTF. Here the CDR3 DNA reads TGTGCCAGCAGCTTAGGAGCAGGGGACTATGGCTACACCTTC.

The chain has TRBV30 and TRBJ2-3; 8 bases map to TRBD1. CDR1 and CDR2 from the germline V gene are GTSNPN and SVGIG (reference sequence). The CDR3 extends over 15 amino acids. V trimming: 5 bases; J trimming: 4 bases; junction bases outside the gene matches: 11. Written as DNA, the CDR3 is TGTGCCTGGGCCCGGCATGGGACAGGAGCAGATACGCAGTATTTT. This encodes CAWARHGTGADTQYF.

V gene TRBV13 combines with J gene TRBJ1-2; 10 bases fit TRBD1. Germline-derived CDR1 and CDR2 are PRHDT and FYEKMQ (reference sequence). This CDR3 has 14 amino acids. Trimming took 4 bases from V and 8 from J; bases not matched to a gene: 7. The CDR3 loop reads CASSSGTGVRGYTF. CDR3 DNA: TGTGCCAGCAGCTCAGGGACAGGGGTTCGAGGCTACACCTTC.

J is TRBJ1-2 and V is TRBV9; the D is unclear. This CDR3 is built from 16 residues. V lost 4 bases and J 8 bases, leaving 24 bases between the germline ends. Germline CDR1 and CDR2: SGDLS and YYNGEE. This CDR3 is CASSPRFDVSGEGYTF. DNA for the CDR3: TGTGCCAGCAGCCCGCGTTTTGATGTTTCGGGTGAAGGCTACACCTTC. Using reference TRBV9 and TRBJ1-2 for the parts outside the CDR3, the full variable domain is DSGVTQTPKHLITATGQRVTLRCSPRSGDLSVYWYQQSLDQGLQFLIQYYNGEERAKGNILERFSAQQFPDLHSELNLSSLELGDSALYFCASSPRFDVSGEGYTFGSGTRLTVV.

The V and J genes are TRBV7-9 and TRBJ2-3; TRBD1 matches at 7 bases. With V trimmed by 10 bases and J by 2 bases, 15 bases remained unmatched. The germline V gene has CDR1 SEHNR and CDR2 FQNEAQ (reference sequence). This CDR3 spans 16 amino acids. The CDR3 here is CATHQRQGKHTDTQYF. The CDR3 DNA follows: TGTGCCACCCACCAAAGACAGGGAAAACACACAGATACGCAGTATTTT.

The chain recombines TRBV9 with TRBJ2-3; 7 nucleotides agree with TRBD2. This CDR3 spans 14 amino acids. V gave up 2 bases and J gave up 5 bases; unmatched junction bases: 5. Germline V gene sequence: CDR1 SGDLS, CDR2 YYNGEE. The CDR3 is CASSVAGAGDTQYF. Here the CDR3 DNA reads TGTGCCAGCAGCGTTGCGGGAGCGGGAGATACGCAGTATTTT.

The chain carries TRBV7-9 and TRBJ1-1, with TRBD1 matching over 11 bases. V gave up 5 bases and J gave up 5 bases; unmatched junction bases: 10. CDR1 is SEHNR and CDR2 is FQNEAQ in the germline V gene (reference sequence). The CDR3 loop spans 16 amino acids. Written as DNA, the CDR3 is TGTGCCAGCAGCCCCAGGACAGGGGGCAGTCAGACTGAAGCTTTCTTT. It translates to CASSPRTGGSQTEAFF. The variable domain in full, with the rest retrieved from reference TRBV7-9 and TRBJ1-1, is DTGVSQNPRHKITKRGQNVTFRCDPISEHNRLYWYRQTLGQGPEFLTYFQNEAQLEKSRLLSDRFSAERPKGSFSTLEIQRTEQGDSAMYLCASSPRTGGSQTEAFFGQGTRLTVV.

The rearrangement links TRBV27 to TRBJ1-6, with 7 nucleotides matching TRBD1. This CDR3 comprises 15 residues. Germline CDR1 reads MNHEY; CDR2 reads SMNVEV (reference sequence). Trimming cost V 4 bases and J 7 bases; bases outside gene matches: 7. CDR3 nucleotide sequence: TGTGCCAGCAGTTCTCGACAGGGAGACAATTCACCCCTCCACTTT. The encoded protein is CASSSRQGDNSPLHF.

V gene TRBV5-4 combines with J gene TRBJ2-1; 7 bases align to TRBD1. Trimming took 2 bases from V and 5 from J; bases not matched to a gene: 4. Looked up from germline, CDR1 is SGHNT and CDR2 is YYREEE (reference sequence). The CDR3 has 14 amino acids. Here the CDR3 DNA reads TGTGCCAGCAGCTTCCGGGACAGAGACAATGAGCAGTTCTTC. Translation: CASSFRDRDNEQFF.